These 15 T cell receptor beta chains came from one sample sequenced in a study of blood T cells in healthy people across ages. PCR was performed a second time for roughly 7 to 12 cycles using a sample-barcoded 5' primer and a J-beta primer mix. From the 5' RACE reads, TCRdb called clonotypes with MiXCR, one entry per CDR3 protein. The table records over 1,500,000 distinct CDR3 sequences, roughly 50% of them present only once. The sequenced sample consisted of blood. These receptors were taken from a woman in her thirties or forties in good health.

V and J are TRBV7-2 and TRBJ2-7; 13 bases match TRBD2. Trimming at V came to 5 bases and at J to 3 bases, leaving 4 bases not matched to a gene. The CDR3 runs to 15 residues. Germline V gene sequence: CDR1 SGHTA, CDR2 FQGNSA. The CDR3 here is CASSQGLAGHYEQYF. In nucleotides, the CDR3 is TGTGCCAGCAGCCAGGGACTAGCGGGGCACTACGAGCAGTACTTC.

This clonotype showed up just a few times. The chain carries TRBV6-2 or TRBV6-3 and TRBJ2-7; a possible D gene is TRBD1 (5 bases). Matching the DNA end better, TRBJ2-5 makes the J call doubtful. Germline V gene sequence: CDR1 MNHEY, CDR2 SVGEGT. CDR3 length equals 14 residues. The CDR3 coding sequence is TGTGCCAGCAGTTACTCGGGGCAAACAGAGACCCAGTACTTC. Its translation: CASSYSGQTETQYF.

This clonotype has only one observation. The CDR3 DNA reads TGTGCCAGCATGTGGACTTGGACAGGGGGGAACTATGGCTACACCTTC. Protein: CASMWTWTGGNYGYTF. V and J are TRBV6-1 and TRBJ1-2; the match to TRBD1 covers 10 bases. With 7 bases clipped from V and 2 bases from J, the junction kept 10 bases outside the gene matches. The CDR3 consists of 16 residues. Per germline, CDR1 MNHNS and CDR2 SASEGT.

The chain combines TRBV6-4 with TRBJ2-7, with D perhaps TRBD1 (6 bases). This CDR3 region has 15 residues. Per germline, CDR1 MRHNA and CDR2 SNTAGT. The V gene lost 6 bases and the J gene lost 2 bases, with 17 bases spanning the gap. The CDR3 region is CASRLQGTVAYEQYF. The CDR3 DNA is TGTGCCAGCAGACTACAGGGTACTGTCGCCTACGAGCAGTACTTC.

This sequence joins TRBV24-1 and TRBJ1-5, with unresolved D. Trimming removed 4 bases from V and 6 bases from J, with 9 bases in between. Per germline, CDR1 KGHDR and CDR2 SFDVKD. The CDR3 is made up of 13 amino acids. As DNA, the CDR3 is TGTGCCACCAGTGAAACGGCTGGTCAGCCCCAGCATTTT. It specifies CATSETAGQPQHF.

The V gene is TRBV6-1, the J gene TRBJ2-5, with D perhaps matching TRBD1 (6 bases). The CDR3 has 17 amino acids. V lost 5 bases to trimming and J lost 0 bases, with 19 bases between them. Germline loops: CDR1 MNHNS, CDR2 SASEGT. Here the CDR3 reads CASSIPPGQSYQETQYF. For the CDR3, the DNA is TGTGCCAGCAGTATTCCCCCTGGACAGAGTTACCAAGAGACCCAGTACTTC.

The chain recombines TRBV25-1 with TRBJ2-3; a possible D gene is TRBD1 (5 bases). CDR1 and CDR2 from the germline V gene are MGHDK and SYGVNS. The CDR3 runs to 16 residues. The germline V and J ends were trimmed by 1 base and 0 bases, with 11 bases remaining between them. Here the CDR3 DNA reads TGTGCCAGCAGTGAATCTCGCAGGGTTAGCACAGATACGCAGTATTTT. This codes for CASSESRRVSTDTQYF.

Concerning this clonotype: Sequence at one end of the junction differs from germline and may be a read error. V usage is TRBV7-9 and J usage is TRBJ2-3; D ambiguous. In germline, CDR1 is SEHNR, CDR2 FQNEAQ (reference sequence). The CDR3 sequence is 16 residues long. This CDR3 is CTSSFLPRDGTDTQYF. DNA for the CDR3: TGTACCAGCAGCTTCCTCCCTCGCGATGGCACAGATACGCAGTATTTT.

This clonotype was seen a handful of times. The J gene is TRBJ2-7, the V gene TRBV3-1, with D perhaps matching TRBD2 (7 bases). Deletions cut 0 bases from V and 3 bases from J, with 15 bases between. Per germline, CDR1 LGHDT and CDR2 YNNKEL (reference sequence). The CDR3 has 16 amino acids. This chain's CDR3 is CASSQEAGHSLYEQYF. CDR3 bases: TGTGCCAGCAGCCAAGAAGCGGGACATAGCCTCTACGAGCAGTACTTC.

The chain employs TRBV6-5 and TRBJ2-3; the D gene is possibly TRBD1 (6 bases). This CDR3 comprises 16 residues. The V end lost 6 bases, the J end lost 2 bases, and 18 bases lay between the germline ends. Germline loops: CDR1 MNHEY, CDR2 SVGAGI. The CDR3 here is CASRRSSDSFTDTQYF. In DNA, the CDR3 is TGTGCCAGCAGACGCTCCTCGGACAGCTTCACAGATACGCAGTATTTT.

This clonotype was detected a few times. The V and J genes are TRBV28 and TRBJ2-7, with D possibly being TRBD2 (6 bases). V was shortened by 1 base and J by 3 bases, with 19 bases between the two germline ends. This CDR3 comprises 17 residues. Germline CDR1 and CDR2: MDHEN and SYDVKM. The CDR3 loop is CASSLSLGLPMGYEQYF. The DNA for the CDR3 is TGTGCCAGCAGTTTATCCCTGGGACTTCCGATGGGCTACGAGCAGTACTTC.

The chain is built from TRBV6-6 and TRBJ2-4; D remains ambiguous. The J call may be wrong; the DNA end is better matched by TRBJ2-7. This CDR3 contains 15 residues. The germline gives CDR1 MNHNY, CDR2 SVGAGI (reference sequence). CDR3 protein: CASSARAITTYEQYF. The CDR3 nucleotides are TGTGCCAGCAGCGCTCGGGCAATTACGACCTACGAGCAGTACTTC.

This rearrangement joins TRBV20-1 to TRBJ1-1; D not certain. Germline CDR1 is DFQATT and CDR2 is SNEGSKA (reference sequence). V was clipped by 7 bases and J by 0 bases, with 12 bases between them. There are 13 residues in the CDR3. In DNA form, the CDR3 reads TGCAGTGTTCCTAAGACGGTGAACACTGAAGCTTTCTTT. Its protein product is CSVPKTVNTEAFF.

This chain joins TRBV7-2 and TRBJ1-5; TRBD1 is a possible D gene (5 bases). The CDR3 sequence is 16 residues long. Germline V CDR1 and CDR2: SGHTA, FQGNSA. Trimming cost V 5 bases and J 2 bases, with 16 bases left between them. CDR3 in DNA: TGTGCCAGCAGCCGTAAGGGGACCGTTGGCAATCAGCCCCAGCATTTT. It specifies CASSRKGTVGNQPQHF. Combining the CDR3 with reference TRBV7-2 and TRBJ1-5 gives the whole variable domain GAGVSQSPSNKVTEKGKDVELRCDPISGHTALYWYRQSLGQGLEFLIYFQGNSAPDKSGLPSDRFSAERTGGSVSTLTIQRTQQEDSAVYLCASSRKGTVGNQPQHFGDGTRLSIL.

This chain links TRBV25-1 with TRBJ1-3; D is uncertain. CDR3 length: 12 residues. V gave up 9 bases and J gave up 0 bases, with 6 bases separating them. CDR1 is MGHDK, CDR2 SYGVNS, per germline. The CDR3 nucleotides are TGTGCCAGTGGAATCTCTGGAAACACCATATATTTT. Its translation is CASGISGNTIYF. The variable domain in full, completed from reference TRBV25-1 and TRBJ1-3, reads EADIYQTPRYLVIGTGKKITLECSQTMGHDKMYWYQQDPGMELHLIHYSYGVNSTEKGDLSSESTVSRIRTEHFPLTLESARPSHTSQYLCASGISGNTIYFGEGSWLTVV.